This is a list of T cell receptor beta chains from one sample in a study of T-cell memory formation after mild COVID-19. TCRdb reprocessed the 5' RACE reads via MiXCR and lists one record per CDR3 protein. This sample has about 560,000 distinct CDR3 sequences; 17% occur once, and the top ten carry about 7.5%. Sequencing was carried out using PBMCs or a T cell subset sorted from them (not recorded which). The source is an adult woman who had mild COVID-19 (a few samples of this study predate the infection). Cell type and time point are not known. Each CDR3 is given with its conserved first and last residue. A D gene is named only where the DNA matches it firmly. Some rows have no size entry. The others give once, few or many, or a class for an expanded clone.

cdr3_aa: CASTTGIDGYTF
cdr3_nt: TGTGCCAGTACCACAGGGATTGATGGCTACACCTTC
j_call: TRBJ1-2
v_call: TRBV19
clone_size: -
d_call: -

cdr3_aa: CASRNLQTYEQYF
cdr3_nt: TGTGCCAGTAGGAACCTCCAGACCTACGAGCAGTACTTC
j_call: TRBJ2-7
v_call: TRBV19
clone_size: -
d_call: -

cdr3_aa: CASSPSGVNQPQHF
cdr3_nt: TGTGCCAGCTCACCATCGGGTGTCAATCAGCCCCAGCATTTT
j_call: TRBJ1-5
v_call: TRBV18
clone_size: -
d_call: -

cdr3_aa: CASSRSWAGGSNTGELFF
cdr3_nt: TGTGCCAGCAGCCGCTCGTGGGCGGGGGGATCGAACACCGGGGAGCTGTTTTTT
j_call: TRBJ2-2
v_call: TRBV5-5
clone_size: -
d_call: TRBD2

cdr3_aa: CSARVGTYMLGSYEQYF
cdr3_nt: TGCAGTGCTAGAGTGGGAACTTATATGCTCGGCTCCTACGAGCAGTACTTC
j_call: TRBJ2-7
v_call: TRBV20-1
clone_size: -
d_call: -

cdr3_aa: CASRPLAATSEQYF
cdr3_nt: TGTGCCAGCAGGCCACTAGCGGCAACCTCGGAGCAGTACTTC
j_call: TRBJ2-7
v_call: TRBV6-2/TRBV6-3
clone_size: many
d_call: TRBD2

cdr3_aa: CASKISGGPGEQFF
cdr3_nt: TGTGCCAGCAAAATCTCGGGGGGGCCTGGGGAGCAGTTCTTC
j_call: TRBJ2-1
v_call: TRBV7-9
clone_size: few
d_call: TRBD2

cdr3_aa: CASSRSEVGNTEAFF
cdr3_nt: TGTGCCAGTAGTCGCTCGGAGGTGGGGAACACTGAAGCTTTCTTT
j_call: TRBJ1-1
v_call: TRBV19
clone_size: -
d_call: -

cdr3_aa: CASAKTASGNSPLHF
cdr3_nt: TGTGCCAGCGCGAAGACAGCCTCTGGAAATTCACCCCTCCACTTT
j_call: TRBJ1-6
v_call: TRBV19
clone_size: -
d_call: -

cdr3_aa: CASSFRKPGLAGSGTGELFF
cdr3_nt: TGTGCCAGCAGCTTTAGAAAACCGGGACTAGCGGGATCGGGGACCGGGGAGCTGTTTTTT
j_call: TRBJ2-2
v_call: TRBV7-2
clone_size: -
d_call: TRBD2

cdr3_aa: CASSPRSRLAGGTFEQFF
cdr3_nt: TGTGCCAGCAGCCCCAGATCCCGACTAGCGGGAGGTACTTTTGAGCAGTTCTTC
j_call: TRBJ2-1
v_call: TRBV7-2
clone_size: -
d_call: TRBD2

cdr3_aa: CASSFTGPRGETQYF
cdr3_nt: TGTGCCAGCAGCTTCACCGGGCCAAGAGGAGAGACCCAGTACTTC
j_call: TRBJ2-5
v_call: TRBV5-4
clone_size: -
d_call: -

cdr3_aa: CASSPTVKETQYF
cdr3_nt: TGCGCCAGCAGTCCGACAGTCAAAGAGACCCAGTACTTC
j_call: TRBJ2-5
v_call: TRBV5-1
clone_size: -
d_call: -

cdr3_aa: CASSTEPGQKNIQYF
cdr3_nt: TGCGCCAGCAGCACGGAGCCGGGACAGAAAAACATTCAGTACTTC
j_call: TRBJ2-4
v_call: TRBV5-1
clone_size: few
d_call: TRBD1

cdr3_aa: CASSRTYTQYF
cdr3_nt: TGTGCCAGCAGCCGAACATATACGCAGTATTTT
j_call: TRBJ2-3
v_call: TRBV7-2
clone_size: few
d_call: -

cdr3_aa: CASRSGTGRYGYTF
cdr3_nt: TGTGCCAGCAGATCCGGGACAGGGAGATATGGCTACACCTTC
j_call: TRBJ1-2
v_call: TRBV12-3/TRBV12-4
clone_size: few
d_call: TRBD1

cdr3_aa: CASSKGRGLNQPQHF
cdr3_nt: TGTGCCAGCAGCAAAGGGAGAGGTCTCAATCAGCCCCAGCATTTT
j_call: TRBJ1-5
v_call: TRBV21-1
clone_size: -
d_call: -

cdr3_aa: CASSAGLAGGSAQYF
cdr3_nt: TGTGCCAGCAGCGCGGGACTAGCGGGGGGGTCGGCCCAGTACTTC
j_call: TRBJ2-5
v_call: TRBV12-3/TRBV12-4
clone_size: -
d_call: TRBD2

cdr3_aa: CSAREAGELFF
cdr3_nt: TGCAGTGCTAGAGAAGCCGGGGAGCTGTTTTTT
j_call: TRBJ2-2
v_call: TRBV20-1
clone_size: medium-sized
d_call: -

cdr3_aa: CASSLSGAVGNTIYF
cdr3_nt: TGTGCCAGCAGCTTATCAGGGGCGGTAGGAAACACCATATATTTT
j_call: TRBJ1-3
v_call: TRBV7-9
clone_size: few
d_call: -

cdr3_aa: CAVRGQGRADGNTIYF
cdr3_nt: TGTGCCGTTCGAGGGCAGGGGCGAGCTGATGGAAACACCATATATTTT
j_call: TRBJ1-3
v_call: TRBV6-6
clone_size: -
d_call: -

cdr3_aa: CASSRTGGGEQPQHF
cdr3_nt: TGTGCCAGCAGCCGGACAGGGGGCGGAGAGCAGCCCCAGCATTTT
j_call: TRBJ1-5
v_call: TRBV5-5
clone_size: -
d_call: TRBD1

cdr3_aa: CASSLVGPGYYEQYF
cdr3_nt: TGTGCCAGCAGCTTAGTGGGTCCGGGGTATTACGAGCAGTACTTC
j_call: TRBJ2-7
v_call: TRBV7-9
clone_size: -
d_call: -

cdr3_aa: CAWSRGPTDTQYF
cdr3_nt: TGTGCCTGGAGTAGGGGGCCTACAGATACGCAGTATTTT
j_call: TRBJ2-3
v_call: TRBV30
clone_size: -
d_call: TRBD1

cdr3_aa: CASSRYRGDSIPQYF
cdr3_nt: TGTGCCAGCAGCCGTTATCGGGGAGATTCCATCCCGCAGTATTTT
j_call: TRBJ2-3
v_call: TRBV3-1
clone_size: few
d_call: -

cdr3_aa: CASSLARGGEKLFF
cdr3_nt: TGTGCCAGCAGCTTAGCCAGGGGAGGTGAAAAACTGTTTTTT
j_call: TRBJ1-4
v_call: TRBV7-2
clone_size: many
d_call: -

cdr3_aa: CSVESGQGLGGYTF
cdr3_nt: TGCAGCGTTGAAAGCGGGCAGGGACTGGGTGGCTACACCTTC
j_call: TRBJ1-2
v_call: TRBV29-1
clone_size: few
d_call: -

cdr3_aa: CASSESEAQGYNEQFF
cdr3_nt: TGTGCCAGCAGTGAATCTGAGGCCCAAGGATACAATGAGCAGTTCTTC
j_call: TRBJ2-1
v_call: TRBV6-1
clone_size: -
d_call: -

cdr3_aa: CASRYNGGHEQYF
cdr3_nt: TGTGCCAGCAGATACAACGGGGGTCACGAGCAGTACTTC
j_call: TRBJ2-7
v_call: TRBV12-3/TRBV12-4
clone_size: -
d_call: -

cdr3_aa: CAWSAGNNQPQHF
cdr3_nt: TGTGCCTGGAGTGCAGGAAACAATCAGCCCCAGCATTTT
j_call: TRBJ1-5
v_call: TRBV30
clone_size: -
d_call: -

cdr3_aa: CASSWGTGGRDTQYF
cdr3_nt: TGCGCCAGCAGCTGGGGGACAGGGGGTCGTGATACGCAGTATTTT
j_call: TRBJ2-3
v_call: TRBV5-1
clone_size: few
d_call: TRBD1

cdr3_aa: CASSPHRQTPVGYTF
cdr3_nt: TGTGCCAGCAGCCCCCACCGGCAAACACCTGTTGGCTACACCTTC
j_call: TRBJ1-2
v_call: TRBV11-2
clone_size: many
d_call: -

cdr3_aa: CSAPGGGGGGTEAFF
cdr3_nt: TGCAGCGCTCCCGGGGGAGGGGGCGGAGGCACTGAAGCTTTCTTT
j_call: TRBJ1-1
v_call: TRBV29-1
clone_size: few
d_call: TRBD1

cdr3_aa: CATCKVEQYF
cdr3_nt: TGTGCCACCTGCAAAGTCGAGCAGTACTTC
j_call: TRBJ2-7
v_call: TRBV24-1
clone_size: -
d_call: -

cdr3_aa: CASSRSTGTLPYEQYF
cdr3_nt: TGTGCCAGCAGTAGATCAACAGGGACTTTACCCTACGAGCAGTACTTC
j_call: TRBJ2-7
v_call: TRBV6-2/TRBV6-3
clone_size: -
d_call: -

cdr3_aa: CASSSTWGANVLTF
cdr3_nt: TGTGCCAGCAGCTCGACCTGGGGGGCCAACGTCCTGACTTTC
j_call: TRBJ2-6
v_call: TRBV6-2/TRBV6-3
clone_size: -
d_call: -

cdr3_aa: CASSSERLAGRETQYF
cdr3_nt: TGTGCCAGCAGCTCCGAGAGACTAGCGGGAAGGGAGACCCAGTACTTC
j_call: TRBJ2-5
v_call: TRBV11-2
clone_size: few
d_call: TRBD2

cdr3_aa: CASSFLDSRAFF
cdr3_nt: TGTGCCAGCAGTTTTCTGGACTCCCGAGCTTTCTTT
j_call: TRBJ1-1
v_call: TRBV7-2
clone_size: few
d_call: -

cdr3_aa: CASSSQGIVGNQPQHF
cdr3_nt: TGTGCCAGCAGCTCCCAGGGTATAGTTGGCAATCAGCCCCAGCATTTT
j_call: TRBJ1-5
v_call: TRBV7-2
clone_size: few
d_call: -

cdr3_aa: CASSSLAGGPSEQYF
cdr3_nt: TGTGCCAGCAGTTCCCTAGCGGGAGGGCCGTCCGAGCAGTACTTC
j_call: TRBJ2-7
v_call: TRBV6-5
clone_size: few
d_call: TRBD2

cdr3_aa: CASSQYSQGGYGYTF
cdr3_nt: TGCGCCAGCAGCCAATATTCCCAGGGGGGCTATGGCTACACCTTC
j_call: TRBJ1-2
v_call: TRBV4-1
clone_size: few
d_call: TRBD1

cdr3_aa: CAISPSYREQYF
cdr3_nt: TGTGCCATCAGCCCATCCTATCGCGAGCAGTACTTC
j_call: TRBJ2-7
v_call: TRBV10-3
clone_size: few
d_call: -

cdr3_aa: CAWSVMGVSNQPQHF
cdr3_nt: TGTGCCTGGAGTGTGATGGGGGTAAGCAATCAGCCCCAGCATTTT
j_call: TRBJ1-5
v_call: TRBV30
clone_size: -
d_call: -

cdr3_aa: CASSLAVGQGGSYNEQFF
cdr3_nt: TGCGCCAGCAGCTTGGCCGTGGGACAGGGGGGGTCCTACAATGAGCAGTTCTTC
j_call: TRBJ2-1
v_call: TRBV5-1
clone_size: few
d_call: TRBD1

cdr3_aa: CASTHTGTGDLVQYF
cdr3_nt: TGTGCCAGCACCCATACCGGGACAGGAGACTTAGTGCAGTACTTC
j_call: TRBJ2-7
v_call: TRBV6-5
clone_size: -
d_call: TRBD1

cdr3_aa: CASSEGRGSKTQYF
cdr3_nt: TGTGCCAGCAGTGAAGGGAGGGGGTCAAAGACCCAGTACTTC
j_call: TRBJ2-5
v_call: TRBV2
clone_size: -
d_call: -

cdr3_aa: CASSPGLAGAHEQYF
cdr3_nt: TGTGCCAGCAGTCCGGGACTAGCGGGAGCCCACGAGCAGTATTTC
j_call: TRBJ2-7
v_call: TRBV12-3/TRBV12-4
clone_size: many
d_call: TRBD2

cdr3_aa: CASSEALVAGGTGELFF
cdr3_nt: TGTGCCAGCAGTGAAGCGCTGGTAGCGGGCGGCACCGGGGAGCTGTTTTTT
j_call: TRBJ2-2
v_call: TRBV2
clone_size: few
d_call: TRBD2

cdr3_aa: CASSPQGARETQYF
cdr3_nt: TGTGCCAGCAGTCCACAGGGGGCGCGGGAGACCCAGTACTTC
j_call: TRBJ2-5
v_call: TRBV12-3/TRBV12-4
clone_size: -
d_call: TRBD1

cdr3_aa: CASSYPAGGLGEQYF
cdr3_nt: TGTGCCAGCAGTTACCCGGCCGGAGGGTTGGGCGAGCAGTACTTC
j_call: TRBJ2-7
v_call: TRBV6-6
clone_size: few
d_call: -

cdr3_aa: CSARDRWQNYGYTF
cdr3_nt: TGCAGTGCTAGAGATCGGTGGCAGAACTATGGCTACACCTTC
j_call: TRBJ1-2
v_call: TRBV20-1
clone_size: few
d_call: -

cdr3_aa: CASSKSGASDTQYF
cdr3_nt: TGTGCCAGCAGCAAAAGCGGGGCGAGCGATACGCAGTATTTT
j_call: TRBJ2-3
v_call: TRBV7-9
clone_size: many
d_call: TRBD2

cdr3_aa: CASTRDPGTEAFF
cdr3_nt: TGTGCCAGCACCCGAGACCCTGGCACTGAAGCTTTCTTT
j_call: TRBJ1-1
v_call: TRBV2
clone_size: -
d_call: -

cdr3_aa: CAWTGDRHGSFGNEQYF
cdr3_nt: TGTGCCTGGACAGGGGACAGACACGGAAGCTTCGGGAACGAGCAGTACTTC
j_call: TRBJ2-7
v_call: TRBV30
clone_size: -
d_call: TRBD1